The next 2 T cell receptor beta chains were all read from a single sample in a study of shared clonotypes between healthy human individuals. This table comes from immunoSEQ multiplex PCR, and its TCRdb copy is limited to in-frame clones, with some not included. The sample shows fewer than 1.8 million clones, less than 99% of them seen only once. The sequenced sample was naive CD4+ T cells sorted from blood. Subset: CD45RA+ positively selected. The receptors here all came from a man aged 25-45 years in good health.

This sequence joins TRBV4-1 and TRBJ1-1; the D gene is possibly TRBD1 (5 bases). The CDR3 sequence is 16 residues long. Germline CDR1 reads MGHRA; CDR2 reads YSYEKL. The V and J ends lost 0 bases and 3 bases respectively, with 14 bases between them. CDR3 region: CASSQEEGPGDTEAFF. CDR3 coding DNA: TGCGCCAGCAGCCAAGAGGAGGGGCCGGGGGACACTGAAGCTTTCTTT.

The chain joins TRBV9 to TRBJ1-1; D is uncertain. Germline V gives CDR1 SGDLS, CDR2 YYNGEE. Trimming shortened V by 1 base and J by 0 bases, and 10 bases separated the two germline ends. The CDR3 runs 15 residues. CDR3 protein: CASSVSLALNTEAFF. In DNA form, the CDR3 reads TGTGCCAGCAGCGTATCCTTGGCTCTGAACACTGAAGCTTTCTTT.